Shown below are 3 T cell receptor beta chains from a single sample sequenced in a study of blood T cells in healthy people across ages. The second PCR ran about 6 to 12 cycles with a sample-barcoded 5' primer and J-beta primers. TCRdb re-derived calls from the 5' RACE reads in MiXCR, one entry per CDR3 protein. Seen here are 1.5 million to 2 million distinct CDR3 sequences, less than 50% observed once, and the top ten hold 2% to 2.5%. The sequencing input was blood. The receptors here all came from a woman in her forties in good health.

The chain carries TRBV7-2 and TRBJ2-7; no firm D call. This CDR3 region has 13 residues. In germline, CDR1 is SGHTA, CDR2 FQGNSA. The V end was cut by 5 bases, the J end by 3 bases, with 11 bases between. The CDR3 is CASSPVRCYEQYF. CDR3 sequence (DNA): TGTGCCAGCAGCCCGGTCAGATGCTACGAGCAGTACTTC.

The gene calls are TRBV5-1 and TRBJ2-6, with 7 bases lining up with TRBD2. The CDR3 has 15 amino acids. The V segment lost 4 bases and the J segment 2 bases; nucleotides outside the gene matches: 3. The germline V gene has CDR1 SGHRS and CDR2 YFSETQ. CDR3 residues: CASSGGTTGANVLTF. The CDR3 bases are TGCGCCAGCAGCGGAGGGACTACTGGGGCCAACGTCCTGACTTTC.

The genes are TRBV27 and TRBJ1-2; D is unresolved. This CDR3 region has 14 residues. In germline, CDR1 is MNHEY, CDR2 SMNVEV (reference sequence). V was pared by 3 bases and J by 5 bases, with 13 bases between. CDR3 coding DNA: TGTGCCAGCAGTTTGGGCAGGAGACGATATGGCTACACCTTC. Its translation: CASSLGRRRYGYTF.